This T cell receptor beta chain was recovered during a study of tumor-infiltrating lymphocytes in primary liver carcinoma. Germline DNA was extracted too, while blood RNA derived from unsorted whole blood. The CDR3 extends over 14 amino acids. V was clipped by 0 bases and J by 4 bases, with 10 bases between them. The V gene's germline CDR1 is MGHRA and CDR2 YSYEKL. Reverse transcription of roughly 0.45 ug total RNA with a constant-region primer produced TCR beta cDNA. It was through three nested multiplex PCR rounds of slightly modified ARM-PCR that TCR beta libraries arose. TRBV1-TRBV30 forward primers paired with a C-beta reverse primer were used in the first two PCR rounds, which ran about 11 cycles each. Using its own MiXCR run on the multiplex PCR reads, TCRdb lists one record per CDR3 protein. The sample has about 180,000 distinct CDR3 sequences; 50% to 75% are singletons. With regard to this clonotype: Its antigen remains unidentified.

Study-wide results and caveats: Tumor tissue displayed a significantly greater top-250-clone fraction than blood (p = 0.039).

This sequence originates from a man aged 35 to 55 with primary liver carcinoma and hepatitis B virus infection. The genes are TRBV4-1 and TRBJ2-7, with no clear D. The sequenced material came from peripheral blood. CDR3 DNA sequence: TGCGCCAGCAGCCAAGATTGCGCCGATTACGAGCAGTACTTC. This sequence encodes CASSQDCADYEQYF.